This T cell receptor (beta chain) was recovered during a study of early T cells in non-severe SARS-CoV-2 infection. Unmatched junction bases numbered 5, after V lost 2 bases and J lost 9 bases. Germline-derived CDR1 and CDR2 are SGHTA and FQGNSA. The CDR3 sequence is 15 residues long. A single record per CDR3 protein comes from TCRdb applying MiXCR to the 5' RACE reads. The repertoire holds nearly 110,000 distinct CDR3 sequences, with roughly 11% as singletons. The TCR originated in an adult who was a healthcare worker with PCR-confirmed SARS-CoV-2 infection or an uninfected control (not recorded which). Sequencing input: whole blood. The rearrangement links TRBV7-2 to TRBJ1-6, with 9 bases fitting TRBD1. The CDR3 reads CASSLLQGAVSPLHF. CDR3 in DNA: TGTGCCAGCAGCTTATTACAGGGGGCGGTTTCACCCCTCCACTTT.